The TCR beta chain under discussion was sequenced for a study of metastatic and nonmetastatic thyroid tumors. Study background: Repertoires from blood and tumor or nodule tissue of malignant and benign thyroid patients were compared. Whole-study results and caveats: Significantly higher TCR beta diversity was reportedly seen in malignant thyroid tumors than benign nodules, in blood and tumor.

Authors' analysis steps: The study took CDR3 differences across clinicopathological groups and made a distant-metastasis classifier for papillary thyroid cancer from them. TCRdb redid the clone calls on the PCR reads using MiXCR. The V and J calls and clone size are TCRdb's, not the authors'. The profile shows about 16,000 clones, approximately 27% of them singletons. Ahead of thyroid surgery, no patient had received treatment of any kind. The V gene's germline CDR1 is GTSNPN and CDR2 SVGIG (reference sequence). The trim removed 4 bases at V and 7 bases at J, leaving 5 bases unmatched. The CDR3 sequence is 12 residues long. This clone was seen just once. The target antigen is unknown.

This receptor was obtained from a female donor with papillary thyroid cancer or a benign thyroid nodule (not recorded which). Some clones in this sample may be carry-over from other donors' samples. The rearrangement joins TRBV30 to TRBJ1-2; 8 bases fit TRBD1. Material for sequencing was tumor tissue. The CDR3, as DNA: TGTGCCTGGACCCTGACAGGGGCTGGCTACACCTTC. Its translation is CAWTLTGAGYTF.